Below, one T cell receptor (beta chain) is given with its context. The antigen remains undetermined. This sample stems from a study of chemoradiotherapy in HPV16-positive cancers. Germline values: CDR1 MNHEY, CDR2 SMNVEV (reference sequence). The CDR3 consists of 21 residues. V was cut by 10 bases and J by 1 base, with 34 bases left in between. The table came from immunoSEQ multiplex PCR; TCRdb's copy has only in-frame clones and leaves some out. This sample carries about 39,000 clones, around 76% of them seen once, and the ten largest clones take roughly 5.1%. Broader study findings: HPV-specific T cells were functionally defined from only two HPV16-positive patients.

The starting material was blood, obtained from a patient who underwent chemoradiotherapy. This clonotype originated in a human donor with HPV-associated anogenital cancer. The rearrangement joins TRBV27 to TRBJ2-2; D tentatively reads TRBD1 or TRBD2 (6 bases each). The CDR3 loop is CATGDPLLRVGGPQNTGELFF. For the CDR3, the DNA is TGTGCCACCGGGGATCCTCTCTTGCGAGTGGGGGGCCCTCAGAACACCGGGGAGCTGTTTTTT.